This entry lists 32 T cell receptor beta chains sequenced from one sample in a study of human T cells and chemical hapten exposure. TCRdb re-called the RACE reads through MiXCR, storing one row per CDR3 protein. This table holds some 350,000 distinct CDR3 sequences, around 7% found once. Time point indicated: patch test 1, 2 weeks after DPC sensitization. Treatment defined: therapeutic diphenylcyclopropenone sensitization with weekly scalp DPC. The specimen comprised whole blood, sampled in connection with sensitization to the hapten diphenylcyclopropenone (DPC). The receptors were sampled from a woman aged 18-29 years with alopecia areata. Some clones in this sample may be carry-over from other donors' samples.

This chain uses TRBV27 with TRBJ1-2, with 11 positions matching TRBD1. From germline, CDR1 is MNHEY and CDR2 SMNVEV (reference sequence). The V segment lost 2 bases and the J segment 1 base; nucleotides outside the gene matches: 3. The CDR3 is 16 amino acids. CDR3 loop: CASSLTGQGGNYGYTF. The CDR3 DNA reads as TGTGCCAGCAGTTTAACGGGACAGGGGGGTAACTATGGCTACACCTTC.

This clonotype was counted between two and nine times. The rearrangement links TRBV6-5 to TRBJ2-5, with 7 positions matching TRBD2. The germline CDR1 and CDR2 sequences are MNHEY and SVGAGI. This CDR3 has 15 residues. Trimming at V came to 5 bases and at J to 4 bases, leaving 10 bases not matched to a gene. The CDR3 is CASSGRGLGPETQYF. The DNA of the CDR3 is TGTGCCAGCAGTGGGCGAGGACTAGGCCCAGAGACCCAGTACTTC.

This clonotype was found a few times. The chain joins TRBV18 to TRBJ1-1; maybe TRBD1 (5 bases). The germline V gene encodes CDR1 KGHSH and CDR2 LQKENI. The V end lost 3 bases, the J end lost 6 bases, and 14 bases lay between the germline ends. The CDR3 sequence is 14 residues long. CDR3 in amino acids: CASSPEPGFAEAFF. In DNA form, the CDR3 reads TGTGCCAGCTCACCGGAGCCAGGGTTCGCTGAAGCTTTCTTT.

At least ten counts were recorded for this clonotype. The rearrangement joins TRBV5-6 to TRBJ1-4, with TRBD1 matching 9 bases. CDR1 is SGHDT, CDR2 YYEEEE, per germline. This CDR3 comprises 17 residues. Trimming at V came to 5 bases and at J to 7 bases, leaving 15 bases not matched to a gene. This CDR3 reads CASSSTKTGGLREKLFF. The CDR3 DNA reads as TGTGCCAGCAGTTCGACAAAGACAGGGGGGCTTCGTGAAAAACTGTTTTTT.

This clonotype was observed a handful of times. The V and J genes are TRBV6-5 and TRBJ2-3; 8 bases match TRBD1. V dropped 7 bases and J dropped 0; count of bases not matched to a gene: 9. Germline V gene data show CDR1 as MNHEY and CDR2 as SVGAGI. The CDR3 runs to 16 residues. The CDR3 DNA sequence: TGTGCCAGCAATCGCGGACAGGGAATAAGCACAGATACGCAGTATTTT. Its protein product is CASNRGQGISTDTQYF.

This clonotype was counted only a few times. The gene calls are TRBV7-9 and TRBJ1-1; D gene unclear. The CDR3 loop spans 12 amino acids. Trimming pared 3 bases from V and 10 bases from J, leaving 12 bases between. CDR1 and CDR2 from the germline V gene are SEHNR and FQNEAQ (reference sequence). In DNA form, the CDR3 reads TGTGCCAGCAGCTTTCAGTTAGGTAGAGCTTTCTTT. Translated: CASSFQLGRAFF.

The chain couples TRBV4-3 to TRBJ2-3, with 7 bases matching TRBD2. The CDR3 sequence is 16 residues long. Losses at the gene ends were 0 bases for V and 4 bases for J; bases not matched to a gene: 7. Germline V CDR1 and CDR2: LGHNA, YSLEER. The CDR3 coding sequence is TGCGCCAGCAGCCAAGATTACGTGGGGGGGGCAGATACGCAGTATTTT. It specifies CASSQDYVGGADTQYF.

This clonotype was observed a handful of times. The V call is TRBV7-9, the J call TRBJ2-1, with 10 nucleotides matching TRBD2. The CDR3 contains 14 residues. The germline V gene encodes CDR1 SEHNR and CDR2 FQNEAQ (reference sequence). V gave up 1 base and J gave up 10 bases; unmatched junction bases: 4. CDR3 sequence: CASSLERGGDEQFF. CDR3 coding DNA: TGTGCCAGCAGCTTAGAGCGGGGGGGAGACGAGCAGTTCTTC.

The table lists this clonotype with a few counts. The chain combines TRBV7-9 with TRBJ2-1; possible D gene TRBD2, 6 bases. Germline CDR1 is SEHNR and CDR2 is FQNEAQ (reference sequence). Trimming cost V 5 bases and J 9 bases, with 20 bases left between them. This CDR3 is 15 amino acids long. DNA of the CDR3: TGTGCCAGCAGCGATCCCGTCCAGGTGCGGGGTGAGCAGTTCTTC. Translating gives CASSDPVQVRGEQFF.

The rearrangement joins TRBV5-1 to TRBJ1-1; no reliable D call. This CDR3 is 14 amino acids long. The V gene lost 3 bases and the J gene lost 6 bases, with 15 bases spanning the gap. Germline CDR1 is SGHRS and CDR2 is YFSETQ. Here the CDR3 DNA reads TGCGCCAGCAGCTCAGATGACGGGAGCCCTGAAGCTTTCTTT. Its translation: CASSSDDGSPEAFF.

The rearrangement uses TRBV12-3 or TRBV12-4 and TRBJ1-4; 7 positions match TRBD1. The CDR3 is 17 amino acids. V was clipped by 8 bases and J by 0 bases; unmatched bases: 12. Here the CDR3 reads CASVRGRGLATNEKLFF. The CDR3, as DNA: TGTGCCAGCGTAAGGGGGCGCGGACTAGCAACTAATGAAAAACTGTTTTTT.

This clonotype was seen only a few times. V is TRBV27 and J is TRBJ2-3, with 9 bases identical to TRBD2. The V segment lost 2 bases and the J segment 6 bases; nucleotides outside the gene matches: 3. CDR1 MNHEY and CDR2 SMNVEV come from the germline V gene (reference sequence). The CDR3 is 14 residues long. The CDR3 is CASSLSGGRDTQYF. The CDR3 DNA follows: TGTGCCAGCAGTTTAAGCGGGGGGCGTGATACGCAGTATTTT.

This clonotype was observed a handful of times. The chain employs TRBV12-3 or TRBV12-4 and TRBJ1-5, with D hard to call. The V end lost 5 bases, the J end lost 1 base, and 12 bases lay between the germline ends. The CDR3 covers 15 residues. CDR3 region: CASSAHSGSNQPQHF. CDR3 DNA: TGTGCCAGCAGTGCTCACAGCGGGAGCAATCAGCCCCAGCATTTT.

V usage is TRBV7-2 and J usage is TRBJ1-6; 8 positions agree with TRBD1. Trimming removed 1 base from V and 7 bases from J; junction bases left unmatched: 9. There are 17 residues in the CDR3. In germline, CDR1 is SGHTA, CDR2 FQGNSA. The CDR3 region has the DNA TGTGCCAGCAGCTTAGTCGGACCGGGACAGGAGAATTCACCCCTCCACTTT. Protein: CASSLVGPGQENSPLHF.

Only a few counts were recorded for this clonotype. The V and J genes are TRBV28 and TRBJ2-7, with 7 bases aligning to TRBD1. J gave up 0 bases and V 5 bases, and 7 bases lay outside the gene matches. Germline V gene lookup returns CDR1 MDHEN and CDR2 SYDVKM. The CDR3 runs to 15 residues. The CDR3 nucleotides are TGTGCCAGCAGTCCAATGACAGGGAACTCCTACGAGCAGTACTTC. It translates to CASSPMTGNSYEQYF.

This clonotype was detected a few times. The CDR3 DNA follows: TGCAGTGCTAGAGCCAGATCCGCAGGACCCACTGAAGCTTTCTTT. Translated: CSARARSAGPTEAFF. V and J are TRBV20-1 and TRBJ1-1, with D uncertain. V lost 1 base and J 4 bases, leaving 16 bases between the germline ends. The CDR3 loop spans 15 amino acids. Germline lookup yields CDR1 DFQATT and CDR2 SNEGSKA (reference sequence).

The J gene is TRBJ1-4, the V gene TRBV28, with 9 bases identical to TRBD1. This CDR3 contains 16 residues. The V gene end was trimmed by 6 bases and the J gene end by 4 bases; junction bases not matched to a gene: 9. CDR1 and CDR2 from the germline V gene are MDHEN and SYDVKM. The CDR3 nucleotides are TGTGCCAGCAGCCCCCCGACAGGGGGGCTTAATGAAAAACTGTTTTTT. The encoded protein is CASSPPTGGLNEKLFF.

The chain is built from TRBV2 and TRBJ1-6; 9 bases agree with TRBD1. Germline trimming cut 6 bases from V and 0 bases from J; bases unmatched to any gene: 12. Germline V lookup: CDR1 SNHLY, CDR2 FYNNEI. The CDR3 spans 19 residues. Written as DNA, the CDR3 is TGTGCCAGCAGCCCGGGACAGGGCCCAAGACACTCCTATAATTCACCCCTCCACTTT. This sequence encodes CASSPGQGPRHSYNSPLHF.

This clonotype was seen at least ten times. This chain connects TRBV29-1 to TRBJ2-7, with 10 bases matching TRBD1. Germline V gene lookup returns CDR1 SQVTM and CDR2 ANQGSEA. Losses at the gene ends were 7 bases for V and 5 bases for J; bases not matched to a gene: 8. This CDR3 region has 13 residues. CDR3 coding DNA: TGCAGCGCCAGACAGGGGGCCGGCAACGAGCAGTACTTC. Translation gives CSARQGAGNEQYF.

The sample holds a few counts of this clonotype. V usage is TRBV28 and J usage is TRBJ2-5; D is ambiguous. Germline CDR1 is MDHEN and CDR2 is SYDVKM. CDR3 size: 13 residues. Deletions cut 9 bases from V and 2 bases from J, with 13 bases between. The DNA of the CDR3 is TGTGCCAGTACGAGGAGCGAACAAGAGACCCAGTACTTC. It specifies CASTRSEQETQYF.

The rearrangement uses TRBV7-2 and TRBJ2-1, with D perhaps TRBD2 (7 bases). V lost 5 bases and J lost 9, with 17 bases in between. CDR3 size: 14 residues. Germline assignment: CDR1 SGHTA and CDR2 FQGNSA. CDR3 sequence: CASSGGGRGGEQFF. The CDR3 DNA sequence: TGTGCCAGCAGCGGGGGGGGCAGAGGTGGTGAGCAGTTCTTC.

This clonotype was detected only a few times. The V call is TRBV6-5, the J call TRBJ2-2; D is unresolved. CDR3 length: 13 residues. V lost 2 bases and J lost 5, with 6 bases in between. Germline CDR1 MNHEY, CDR2 SVGAGI. The CDR3 DNA follows: TGTGCCAGCAGTTACGCCATAACCGGGGAGCTGTTTTTT. Its translation is CASSYAITGELFF.

V usage is TRBV14 and J usage is TRBJ1-2; D is uncertain. This CDR3 region has 15 residues. The V end lost 0 bases, the J end lost 1 base, and 9 bases lay between the germline ends. Germline lookup yields CDR1 SGHDN and CDR2 FVKESK. CDR3 DNA sequence: TGTGCCAGCAGCCAAGATTTGGGGAATAACTATGGCTACACCTTC. Its translation: CASSQDLGNNYGYTF.

This clonotype was seen repeatedly, ten times or more. The chain is built from TRBV28 and TRBJ1-3, with 7 bases that match TRBD1. The V gene's germline CDR1 is MDHEN and CDR2 SYDVKM. V lost 8 bases and J lost 0; bases outside the gene matches: 4. CDR3 length: 14 residues. As DNA, the CDR3 is TGTGCCAGCCTGGACAGGAGCTCTGGAAACACCATATATTTT. It yields the protein CASLDRSSGNTIYF. The full variable domain, in which reference TRBV28 and TRBJ1-3 provide the parts outside the CDR3, is DVKVTQSSRYLVKRTGEKVFLECVQDMDHENMFWYRQDPGLGLRLIYFSYDVKMKEKGDIPEGYSVSREKKERFSLILESASTNQTSMYLCASLDRSSGNTIYFGEGSWLTVV.

The chain is built from TRBV7-2 and TRBJ1-5; D is unresolved. The V gene's germline CDR1 is SGHTA and CDR2 FQGNSA. The CDR3 covers 13 residues. V lost 1 base and J 4 bases, leaving 5 bases between the germline ends. Here the CDR3 reads CASSLEANQPQHF. The CDR3, as DNA: TGTGCCAGCAGCTTAGAGGCTAATCAGCCCCAGCATTTT.

This chain uses TRBV6-5 with TRBJ1-5; the D is unclear. Deletions cut 0 bases from V and 8 bases from J, with 8 bases between. Germline assignment: CDR1 MNHEY and CDR2 SVGAGI. The length of the CDR3 is 13 residues. CDR3 sequence reads: CASSYSGGKPQHF. As DNA, the CDR3 is TGTGCCAGCAGTTACTCCGGAGGCAAGCCCCAGCATTTT.

This clonotype was observed at least ten times. The genes are TRBV7-2 and TRBJ1-6; D call uncertain. V shed 2 bases and J shed 7 bases, with 9 bases lying between them. The CDR3 has 14 residues. Germline CDR1 and CDR2: SGHTA and FQGNSA. The CDR3 loop reads CASSLFSGNSPLHF. The CDR3 nucleotides read TGTGCCAGCAGCTTATTTTCGGGAAATTCACCCCTCCACTTT.

This clonotype was detected only a few times. This rearrangement joins TRBV7-9 to TRBJ2-1, with D tentatively TRBD2 (7 bases). Germline assignment: CDR1 SEHNR and CDR2 FQNEAQ (reference sequence). The V end lost 5 bases, the J end lost 0 bases, and 14 bases lay between the germline ends. This CDR3 has 16 residues. In DNA form, the CDR3 reads TGTGCCAGCAGCCTTCCGGGGGGCGACTCCTACAATGAGCAGTTCTTC. It translates to CASSLPGGDSYNEQFF.

This clonotype was found many times. The gene calls are TRBV6-6 and TRBJ1-2; unclear D gene. CDR3 length: 14 amino acids. Germline lookup yields CDR1 MNHNY and CDR2 SVGAGI (reference sequence). Trimming took 2 bases from V and 4 from J, leaving 11 bases between them. Here the CDR3 reads CASSYGEASYGYTF. The CDR3 bases are TGTGCCAGCAGTTACGGGGAGGCGAGCTATGGCTACACCTTC.

At least ten counts were recorded for this clonotype. The gene calls are TRBV7-9 and TRBJ1-5; D might be TRBD1 (6 bases). The CDR3 has 19 amino acids. V lost 3 bases and J 1 base, leaving 22 bases between the germline ends. The V gene's germline CDR1 is SEHNR and CDR2 FQNEAQ (reference sequence). CDR3 protein: CASSLTDGGAPRSNQPQHF. As DNA, the CDR3 is TGTGCCAGCAGCTTGACGGATGGGGGGGCACCCAGAAGCAATCAGCCCCAGCATTTT.

This clonotype came up a few times. The gene calls are TRBV5-1 and TRBJ2-2; 7 nucleotides align to TRBD2. CDR1 SGHRS and CDR2 YFSETQ come from the germline V gene. V shed 5 bases and J 1 base; nucleotides not matched to a gene: 8. The CDR3 is made up of 16 amino acids. The CDR3 region is CASSSTAGVNTGELFF. CDR3 coding DNA: TGCGCCAGCAGTTCTACGGCGGGGGTGAACACCGGGGAGCTGTTTTTT.

There are a few counts of this clonotype. The V call is TRBV7-2, the J call TRBJ1-2, with 7 bases identical to TRBD1. The CDR3 contains 13 residues. Looked up from germline, CDR1 is SGHTA and CDR2 is FQGNSA. The V segment lost 5 bases and the J segment 7 bases; nucleotides outside the gene matches: 7. In DNA, the CDR3 is TGTGCCAGCAGCCACCCGACAGGGACTGGCTACACCTTC. Protein sequence: CASSHPTGTGYTF.